The 13 T cell receptor beta chains reported below all come from one sample, sequenced in a study of siplizumab effects on memory and regulatory T cells. Data came from immunoSEQ multiplex PCR; TCRdb stores just in-frame clones and leaves some out. The profile shows about 100,000 clones, 92% of them singletons. Sequencing was done on a sample of Tregs sorted from blood. The origin of the receptors is a human donor in good health.

V usage is TRBV5-1 and J usage is TRBJ1-2, with TRBD1 as a possible D gene (6 bases). Germline assignment: CDR1 SGHRS and CDR2 YFSETQ. The CDR3 length is 14 residues. Trimming pared 4 bases from V and 3 bases from J, leaving 13 bases between. In DNA, the CDR3 is TGCGCCAGCAGCCTTGAACAGGGAGACTATGGCTACACCTTC. It translates to CASSLEQGDYGYTF.

CDR3 region: CASSSLQGDLEAQTNEKLFF. The CDR3 DNA is TGTGCCAGCAGCTCCCTACAAGGGGACCTGGAAGCTCAGACTAATGAAAAACTGTTTTTT. This chain uses TRBV11-3 with TRBJ1-4, with D possibly TRBD1 on 5 matching bases. The ends were cut back, 4 bases at V and 2 bases at J, with 26 bases in the middle. CDR1 and CDR2 (germline): SGHNT, YENEEA. The CDR3 runs to 20 residues. Variable domain in full (rest from reference TRBV11-3 and TRBJ1-4): EAGVVQSPRYKIIEKKQPVAFWCNPISGHNTLYWYLQNLGQGPELLIRYENEEAVDDSQLPKDRFSAERLKGVDSTLKIQPAELGDSAVYLCASSSLQGDLEAQTNEKLFFGSGTQLSVL.

This sequence joins TRBV5-1 and TRBJ1-3, with a tentative D call TRBD1 (5 bases). The CDR3 sequence is 15 residues long. Germline-derived CDR1 and CDR2 are SGHRS and YFSETQ. The V end was cut by 3 bases, the J end by 0 bases, with 10 bases between. CDR3 loop: CASSSIQDSGNTIYF. The DNA of the CDR3 is TGCGCCAGCAGCTCTATACAGGACTCTGGAAACACCATATATTTT.

DNA of the CDR3: TGCGCCAGCAAAATTGGAAGCGGGGGGACAGATACGCAGTATTTT. It encodes CASKIGSGGTDTQYF. The V call is TRBV10-2, the J call TRBJ2-3; the match to TRBD2 covers 9 bases. Per the germline V gene, CDR1 is WSHSY and CDR2 is SAAADI. V lost 7 bases, J lost 3 bases, and 8 bases stayed unmatched. This CDR3 spans 15 amino acids.

The chain recombines TRBV11-2 with TRBJ2-2; no clear D. CDR3 length: 15 amino acids. Trimming stripped 4 bases from V and 1 base from J, with 10 bases between. CDR1 is SGHAT and CDR2 is FQNNGV in the germline V gene. DNA for the CDR3: TGTGCCAGCAGCTCCCGACTCCGGAACACCGGGGAGCTGTTTTTT. Translated: CASSSRLRNTGELFF. Full variable domain (remainder filled in from reference TRBV11-2 and TRBJ2-2): EAGVAQSPRYKIIEKRQSVAFWCNPISGHATLYWYQQILGQGPKLLIQFQNNGVVDDSQLPKDRFSAERLKGVDSTLKIQPAKLEDSAVYLCASSSRLRNTGELFFGEGSRLTVL.

Only one count was recorded for this clone. This rearrangement joins TRBV2 to TRBJ2-1, with D perhaps matching TRBD2 (5 bases). Germline V lookup: CDR1 SNHLY, CDR2 FYNNEI. The CDR3 spans 15 residues. Deletions cut 6 bases from V and 4 bases from J, with 16 bases between. The chain's CDR3 is CASRAPGERYNEQFF. The CDR3, as DNA: TGTGCCAGCAGAGCCCCCGGCGAGCGGTACAATGAGCAGTTCTTC.

The rearrangement links TRBV7-9 to TRBJ2-7; D might be TRBD2 (6 bases). Per germline, CDR1 SEHNR and CDR2 FQNEAQ (reference sequence). The V end lost 5 bases, the J end lost 0 bases, and 14 bases lay between the germline ends. The CDR3 is 15 amino acids. The CDR3 sequence: CASSVGGVSSYEQYF. In DNA form, the CDR3 reads TGTGCCAGCAGCGTTGGAGGGGTTAGCTCCTACGAGCAGTACTTC.

The CDR3 is CATSPGNYGYTF. The CDR3 DNA reads as TGCGCCACCTCACCTGGAAACTATGGCTACACCTTC. The chain recombines TRBV5-1 with TRBJ1-2; D remains ambiguous. The length of the CDR3 is 12 residues. The V end lost 9 bases, the J end lost 2 bases, and 11 bases lay between the germline ends. The germline gives CDR1 SGHRS, CDR2 YFSETQ.

The chain recombines TRBV7-9 with TRBJ2-2; 11 bases match TRBD1. Germline CDR1 reads SEHNR; CDR2 reads FQNEAQ (reference sequence). The CDR3 extends over 16 amino acids. Germline trimming cut 3 bases from V and 4 bases from J; bases unmatched to any gene: 4. CDR3 sequence: CASSLAGTGGTGELFF. The CDR3 region has the DNA TGTGCCAGCAGCTTGGCCGGGACAGGGGGCACCGGGGAGCTGTTTTTT.

The chain joins TRBV5-1 to TRBJ2-2, with 8 nucleotides matching TRBD2. CDR1 is SGHRS, CDR2 YFSETQ, per germline. This CDR3 has 14 residues. V shed 6 bases, J shed 7 bases, and the junction held 8 bases outside the gene matches. CDR3 bases: TGCGCCAGCATGCAACTAGCGGAAATCGGGGAGCTGTTTTTT. Protein sequence: CASMQLAEIGELFF.

The chain recombines TRBV6-5 with TRBJ1-1; 8 bases match TRBD1. J lost 3 bases, V lost 8 bases, and 8 bases had no gene match. The CDR3 is 14 amino acids. Germline-derived CDR1 and CDR2 are MNHEY and SVGAGI. CDR3 sequence: CASRRPDRDTEAFF. CDR3 sequence (DNA): TGTGCCAGCCGACGCCCGGACAGGGACACTGAAGCTTTCTTT.

This sequence joins TRBV23-1 and TRBJ1-1, with 7 bases fitting TRBD1. TRBV23-1 is classed as an ORF, of uncertain function. The CDR3 is 16 amino acids. With 7 bases clipped from V and 6 bases from J, the junction kept 17 bases outside the gene matches. For the CDR3, the DNA is TGCGCCAGCACCTCAAGGGGGGCCAGGGGGAGCGCTGAAGCTTTCTTT. Translating it yields CASTSRGARGSAEAFF.

The rearrangement joins TRBV30 to TRBJ1-2; D is undetermined. This CDR3 has 11 amino acids. Trimming removed 4 bases from V and 8 bases from J, with 11 bases in between. CDR1 is GTSNPN and CDR2 is SVGIG in the germline V gene (reference sequence). As DNA, the CDR3 is TGTGCCTGGACTGCCGGGTCCGGCTACACCTTC. This sequence encodes CAWTAGSGYTF.